The source of this TCR beta chain is a study of CD8 T cells in ankylosing spondylitis. V gave up 3 bases and J gave up 0 bases; unmatched junction bases: 11. This CDR3 contains 17 residues. Germline V gene data show CDR1 as DFQATT and CDR2 as SNEGSKA (reference sequence). Whole-study findings and limits: Certain motif variants had earlier appeared in reactive arthritis synovial fluid and blood. Disease-linked clones bore a CD8+ phenotype, appearing relatively rarely in peripheral blood. In ankylosing spondylitis patients, matched synovial fluid reportedly showed significant enrichment of disease-linked clones.

Regarding this clonotype: The antigen remains unidentified.

The authors made TCR beta libraries by quantitative 5'-RACE with molecular barcodes. TCRdb itself ran the 5' RACE reads through MiXCR, one entry per CDR3 protein. The sample consists of approximately 210,000 distinct CDR3 sequences, about 13% of them appearing once. The sample was blood, either unsorted or a sorted T cell fraction (not recorded which). This chain joins TRBV20-1 and TRBJ2-1, with TRBD2 matching over 7 bases. This sequence was found in a male donor with ankylosing spondylitis or in good health (not recorded which). DNA of the CDR3: TGCAGTGCTAGGGGGTGGGCTAGCGGAGACTCCTACAATGAGCAGTTCTTC. Residues: CSARGWASGDSYNEQFF.